This TCR beta chain was profiled in a study of CD8 T cells in Susac syndrome (dated by TCRdb to the late 2010s). About the study as a whole: The study used repertoire sequencing to test whether antigen drove CD8+ T cell activation and differentiation in Susac syndrome. The full study reports these points: The number of individuals in the TCR sequencing and HLA analysis was recognized as being relatively small.

In the case of this clonotype: No antigen is known for it. Per-nucleotide qualities are absent, and no much larger clonotype sits a single base away.

The trim is 4 bases for V and 7 bases for J, with a gap of 16 bases between the germline ends. According to the germline V gene, CDR1 reads KGHSH and CDR2 reads LQKENI. Its CDR3 holds 14 amino acids, cysteine through phenylalanine. Solely the CDR3 DNA is kept, with 42 bases framed from the first base. Peripheral blood CD8+ and CD4+ T cells from healthy donors, Susac syndrome patients and multiple sclerosis patients were profiled using high-throughput TCR beta sequencing. Multiple sclerosis controls were treatment-naive patients with stable or active relapsing-remitting disease fulfilling revised McDonald criteria. Bulk CD8+ and CD4+ T cells were purified by magnetic negative isolation, whereas CD8+ TEMRA cells were enriched by FACS. Blood was collected in EDTA tubes and processed within 24 hours, with PBMCs isolated through density gradient centrifugation. PBMCs intended for TCR sequencing were frozen in liquid nitrogen and were later thawed in a 37 degrees C water bath. Purity of sorted or isolated CD4+, CD8+ and CD8+ TEMRA cells was at least 90%.

RNA was extracted with the RNeasy kit and about 0.5 to 1 ug was reverse transcribed using random hexamers. The immunoSEQ multiplex PCR assay, covering 54 Vbeta and 13 Jbeta segments, was used to amplify TCR beta CDR3 regions. PCR amplification bias was corrected using a synthetic template baseline for primer optimization and computational correction. Under the source paper's analysis protocol: Only productive sequences were kept, with reads annotated to V, D and J genes according to IMGT and analyzed in immunoSEQ Analyzer. Clonality was computed as one minus Shannon entropy normalized by log2 of the number of productive unique sequences. For each patient and control, public and private clones were evaluated among the 100 most prevalent clones. Clones were defined as Susac-specific when absent from the healthy and MS cohorts, from roughly 1,100 published viral clones and from other ImmuneACCESS disease sequences. TCRdb trimmed public reads at Q25 via fastp, called clones via MiXCR and kept in-frame beta chains. Records with the same CDR3 protein are collapsed into one entry carrying the most frequent genes and DNA. TCRdb, not the original authors, processed these V and J calls. This sample lists around 200,000 distinct CDR3 sequences; approximately 95% were detected once. Together, the top ten hold around 0.08% of the sample.

The rearranged segments are TRBV18 and TRBJ1-1, with the D gene too uncertain to name. Sequenced input: CD4+ T cells from PBMCs. This clonotype originated in a human donor with multiple sclerosis. The DNA sequence is as follows: TGTGCCAGCTCACGTGTCCGGGGAGACCGTGAAGCTTTCTTT. Its protein is CASSRVRGDREAFF.